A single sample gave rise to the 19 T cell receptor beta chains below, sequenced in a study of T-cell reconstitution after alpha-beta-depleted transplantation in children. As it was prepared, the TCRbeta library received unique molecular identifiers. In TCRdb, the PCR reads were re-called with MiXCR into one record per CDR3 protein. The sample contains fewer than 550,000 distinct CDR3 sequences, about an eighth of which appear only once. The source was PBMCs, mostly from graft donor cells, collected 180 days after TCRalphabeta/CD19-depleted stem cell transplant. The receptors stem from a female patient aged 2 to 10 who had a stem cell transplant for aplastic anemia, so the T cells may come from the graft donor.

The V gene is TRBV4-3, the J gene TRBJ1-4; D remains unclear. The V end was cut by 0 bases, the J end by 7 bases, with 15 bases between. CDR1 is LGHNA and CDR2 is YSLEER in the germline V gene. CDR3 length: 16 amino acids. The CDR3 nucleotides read TGCGCCAGCAGCCAAGATAGGCATGAGTATTTTGAAAAACTGTTTTTT. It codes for CASSQDRHEYFEKLFF.

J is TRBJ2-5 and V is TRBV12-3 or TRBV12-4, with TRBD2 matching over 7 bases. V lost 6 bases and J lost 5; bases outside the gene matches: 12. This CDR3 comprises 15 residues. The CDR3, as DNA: TGTGCCAGCAGGCACCCGGGGAGGGGCTACGAGACCCAGTACTTC. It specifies CASRHPGRGYETQYF.

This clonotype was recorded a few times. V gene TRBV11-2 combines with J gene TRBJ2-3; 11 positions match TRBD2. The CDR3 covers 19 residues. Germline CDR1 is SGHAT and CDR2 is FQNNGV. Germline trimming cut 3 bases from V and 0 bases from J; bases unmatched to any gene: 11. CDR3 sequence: CASSFHPLASGRSTDTQYF. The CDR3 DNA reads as TGTGCCAGCAGCTTCCATCCTTTAGCTAGCGGGAGGAGCACAGATACGCAGTATTTT.

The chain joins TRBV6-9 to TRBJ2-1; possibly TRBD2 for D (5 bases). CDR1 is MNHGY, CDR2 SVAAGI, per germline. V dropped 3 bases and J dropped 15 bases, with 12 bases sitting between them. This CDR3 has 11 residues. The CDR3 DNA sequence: TGTGCCAGCAGTTACCTTCCGGACTTGTTCTTC. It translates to CASSYLPDLFF.

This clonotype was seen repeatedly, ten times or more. CDR3 loop: CAPGTHTDTQYF. The CDR3 DNA sequence: TGTGCCCCGGGGACGCACACAGATACGCAGTATTTT. The J gene is TRBJ2-3, the V gene TRBV21-1; the tabulated D call, TRBD1, remains unverified against the DNA. TRBV21-1 is a pseudogene segment. The CDR3 is made up of 12 amino acids.

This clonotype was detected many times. CDR3 amino acids: CASRAGTTLTETQYF. CDR3 in DNA: TGTGCCAGCAGAGCCGGGACTACTTTGACAGAGACCCAGTACTTC. The rearrangement joins TRBV27 to TRBJ2-5; the match to TRBD2 covers 7 bases. Unmatched junction bases numbered 11, after V lost 6 bases and J lost 4 bases. Per germline, CDR1 MNHEY and CDR2 SMNVEV (reference sequence). The CDR3 covers 15 residues.

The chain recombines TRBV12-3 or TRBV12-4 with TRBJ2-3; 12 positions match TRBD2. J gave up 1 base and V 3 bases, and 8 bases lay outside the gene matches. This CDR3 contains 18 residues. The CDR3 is CASSFGLAGGLGTDTQYF. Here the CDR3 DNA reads TGTGCCAGCAGTTTCGGGCTAGCGGGAGGGCTCGGCACAGATACGCAGTATTTT.

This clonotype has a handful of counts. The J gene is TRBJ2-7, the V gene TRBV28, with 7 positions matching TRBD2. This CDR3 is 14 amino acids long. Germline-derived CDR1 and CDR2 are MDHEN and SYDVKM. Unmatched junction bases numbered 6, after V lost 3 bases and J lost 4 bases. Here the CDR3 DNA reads TGTGCCAGCAGTTTGCTAGCGGACGGGTACGAGCAGTACTTC. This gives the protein CASSLLADGYEQYF. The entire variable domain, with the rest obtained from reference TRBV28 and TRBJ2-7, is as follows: DVKVTQSSRYLVKRTGEKVFLECVQDMDHENMFWYRQDPGLGLRLIYFSYDVKMKEKGDIPEGYSVSREKKERFSLILESASTNQTSMYLCASSLLADGYEQYFGPGTRLTVT.

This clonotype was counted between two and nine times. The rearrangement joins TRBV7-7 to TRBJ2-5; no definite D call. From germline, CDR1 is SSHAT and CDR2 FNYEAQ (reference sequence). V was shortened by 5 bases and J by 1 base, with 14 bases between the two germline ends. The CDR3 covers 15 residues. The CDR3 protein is CASSPSPDIQETQYF. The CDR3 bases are TGTGCCAGCAGCCCAAGCCCAGATATCCAAGAGACCCAGTACTTC.

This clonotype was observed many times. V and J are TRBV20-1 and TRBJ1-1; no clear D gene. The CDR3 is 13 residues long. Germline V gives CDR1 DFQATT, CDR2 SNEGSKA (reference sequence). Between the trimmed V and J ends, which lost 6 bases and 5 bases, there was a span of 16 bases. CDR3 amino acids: CSASNEDRTEAFF. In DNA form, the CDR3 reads TGCAGTGCCAGCAACGAGGATCGTACTGAAGCTTTCTTT.

The CDR3: CASSLRQGYGYTF. In DNA form, the CDR3 reads TGTGCCAGCAGTTTAAGGCAGGGGTATGGCTACACCTTC. This chain connects TRBV27 to TRBJ1-2; tentatively, D is TRBD1 (6 bases). Germline V lookup: CDR1 MNHEY, CDR2 SMNVEV (reference sequence). Trimming left V 2 bases short and J 5 bases short, with 9 bases between. The CDR3 loop spans 13 amino acids.

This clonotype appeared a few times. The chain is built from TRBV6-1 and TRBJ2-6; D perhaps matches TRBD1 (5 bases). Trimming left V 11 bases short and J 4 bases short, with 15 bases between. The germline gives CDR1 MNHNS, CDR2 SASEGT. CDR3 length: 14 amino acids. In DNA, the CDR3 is TGTGCCTCACGAAGGGGAACAGGGGCCAACGTCCTGACTTTC. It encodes CASRRGTGANVLTF.

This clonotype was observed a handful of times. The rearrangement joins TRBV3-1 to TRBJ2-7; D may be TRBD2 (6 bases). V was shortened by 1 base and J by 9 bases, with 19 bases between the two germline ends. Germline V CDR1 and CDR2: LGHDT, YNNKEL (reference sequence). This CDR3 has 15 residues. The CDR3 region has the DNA TGTGCCAGCAGCCAAGCCCACCCCGGACTAAAGGGGCAGTACTTC. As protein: CASSQAHPGLKGQYF.

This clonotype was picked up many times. This CDR3 is CASSLDETQYF. For the CDR3, the DNA is TGCGCCAGCAGCTTGGACGAGACCCAGTACTTC. V is TRBV5-1 and J is TRBJ2-5; D call uncertain. The CDR3 runs to 11 residues. Trimming cost V 0 bases and J 5 bases, with 2 bases left between them. Germline lookup yields CDR1 SGHRS and CDR2 YFSETQ. Based on the CDR3 plus reference TRBV5-1 and TRBJ2-5, the full variable domain is KAGVTQTPRYLIKTRGQQVTLSCSPISGHRSVSWYQQTPGQGLQFLFEYFSETQRNKGNFPGRFSGRQFSNSRSEMNVSTLELGDSALYLCASSLDETQYFGPGTRLLVL.

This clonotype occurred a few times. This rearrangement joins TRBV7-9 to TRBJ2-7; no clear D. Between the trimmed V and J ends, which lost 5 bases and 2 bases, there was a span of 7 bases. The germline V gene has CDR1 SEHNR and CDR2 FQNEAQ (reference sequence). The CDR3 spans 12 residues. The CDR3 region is CASSPVPYEQYV. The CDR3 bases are TGTGCCAGCAGCCCCGTCCCCTACGAGCAGTACGTC.

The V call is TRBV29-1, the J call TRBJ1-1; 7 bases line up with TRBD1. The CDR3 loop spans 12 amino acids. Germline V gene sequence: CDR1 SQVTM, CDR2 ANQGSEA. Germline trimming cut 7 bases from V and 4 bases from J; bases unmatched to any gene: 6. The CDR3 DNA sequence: TGCAGCGCCTGGCAGGGGGGCACTGAAGCTTTCTTT. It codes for CSAWQGGTEAFF.

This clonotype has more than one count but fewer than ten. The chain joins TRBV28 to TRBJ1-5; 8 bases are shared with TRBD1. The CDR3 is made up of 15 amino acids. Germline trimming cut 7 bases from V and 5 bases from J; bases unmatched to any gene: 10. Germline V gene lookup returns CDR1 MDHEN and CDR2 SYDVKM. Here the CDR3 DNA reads TGTGCCAGCACCCAGGGACAGGATTACGATCAGCCCCAGCATTTT. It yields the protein CASTQGQDYDQPQHF. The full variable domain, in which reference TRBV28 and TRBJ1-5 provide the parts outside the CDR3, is DVKVTQSSRYLVKRTGEKVFLECVQDMDHENMFWYRQDPGLGLRLIYFSYDVKMKEKGDIPEGYSVSREKKERFSLILESASTNQTSMYLCASTQGQDYDQPQHFGDGTRLSIL.

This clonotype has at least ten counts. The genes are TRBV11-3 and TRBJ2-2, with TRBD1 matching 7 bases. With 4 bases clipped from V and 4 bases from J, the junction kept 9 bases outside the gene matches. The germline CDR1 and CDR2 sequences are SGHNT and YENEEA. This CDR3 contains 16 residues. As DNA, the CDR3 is TGTGCCAGCAGCTCTGAGGGACAGAGCGGCACCGGGGAGCTGTTTTTT. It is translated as CASSSEGQSGTGELFF.

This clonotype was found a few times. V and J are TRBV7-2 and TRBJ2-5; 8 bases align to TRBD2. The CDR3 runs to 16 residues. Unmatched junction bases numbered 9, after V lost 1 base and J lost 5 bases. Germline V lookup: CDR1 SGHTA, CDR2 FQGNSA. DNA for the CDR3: TGTGCCAGCAGCTTAGTGCGTCCGGGAGGGCCGGAGACCCAGTACTTC. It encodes CASSLVRPGGPETQYF.